The 15 T cell receptor beta chains listed next were all sequenced from one sample in a study of graft-versus-host responses after intestinal transplantation. Profiled with immunoSEQ multiplex PCR; TCRdb holds only in-frame clones, not every one. The table has about 39,000 clones, around 92% seen once. Sequenced here: PBMCs, sampled almost 270 days after transplant. The receptors here all came from a human patient who received an intestinal transplant, so some T cells may come from the graft donor.

The rearrangement uses TRBV5-4 and TRBJ2-1; unclear D gene. Looked up from germline, CDR1 is SGHNT and CDR2 is YYREEE (reference sequence). Trimming stripped 4 bases from V and 0 bases from J, with 14 bases between. The CDR3 consists of 16 residues. CDR3 nucleotides: TGTGCCAGCAGCCCGGTTACCCTGAGCTCCTACAATGAGCAGTTCTTC. Translating gives CASSPVTLSSYNEQFF.

The chain links TRBV10-2 to TRBJ1-1; D gene uncertain. Germline V CDR1 and CDR2: WSHSY, SAAADI. V dropped 8 bases and J dropped 1 base, with 11 bases sitting between them. The CDR3 runs 13 residues. Written as DNA, the CDR3 is TGCGCCAGCCGAGAAAACAAGAACACTGAAGCTTTCTTT. Residues: CASRENKNTEAFF.

V usage is TRBV11-2 and J usage is TRBJ2-5, with D possibly matching TRBD1 (5 bases). V was shortened by 4 bases and J by 5 bases, with 20 bases between the two germline ends. This CDR3 has 16 amino acids. The germline V gene has CDR1 SGHAT and CDR2 FQNNGV. The CDR3 coding sequence is TGTGCCAGCAGCTCCACCTTCAGGGTGGAAAGGGAGACCCAGTACTTC. Amino acid sequence: CASSSTFRVERETQYF.

Turning to this clone: An end of the junction differs from the germline gene, which may be a read error. The rearrangement joins TRBV7-3 to TRBJ2-5; 9 bases match TRBD2. The CDR3 is 15 residues long. Germline V gene sequence: CDR1 SGHTA, CDR2 FQGTGA. The CDR3 DNA reads as TGTGCCAGCAGCTTATTAGCGGGGGTTCAAGAGGCCCAGTACTTC. Translated: CASSLLAGVQEAQYF.

This chain uses TRBV13 with TRBJ2-5, with 8 bases aligning to TRBD2. CDR3 length: 16 residues. V was clipped by 5 bases and J by 4 bases; unmatched bases: 12. Germline CDR1 reads PRHDT; CDR2 reads FYEKMQ (reference sequence). The CDR3 DNA reads TGTGCCAGCAGCACCGGTAATAGCGGGGTGGGAGAGACCCAGTACTTC. Protein product: CASSTGNSGVGETQYF. The full variable domain, rest sourced from reference TRBV13 and TRBJ2-5, is AAGVIQSPRHLIKEKRETATLKCYPIPRHDTVYWYQQGPGQDPQFLISFYEKMQSDKGSIPDRFSAQQFSDYHSELNMSSLELGDSALYFCASSTGNSGVGETQYFGPGTRLLVL.

The chain recombines TRBV11-3 with TRBJ1-4; tentative D call: TRBD1 (5 bases). CDR3 length: 18 residues. CDR1 is SGHNT and CDR2 is YENEEA in the germline V gene. Trimming pared 5 bases from V and 0 bases from J, leaving 19 bases between. The DNA of the CDR3 is TGTGCCAGCAGCCTGAGGCCCGAGGGACTTGCAACTAATGAAAAACTGTTTTTT. This translates into CASSLRPEGLATNEKLFF. Full variable domain (remainder filled in from reference TRBV11-3 and TRBJ1-4): EAGVVQSPRYKIIEKKQPVAFWCNPISGHNTLYWYLQNLGQGPELLIRYENEEAVDDSQLPKDRFSAERLKGVDSTLKIQPAELGDSAVYLCASSLRPEGLATNEKLFFGSGTQLSVL.

This clone has only a few counts. The chain has TRBV4-1 and TRBJ2-5; D not certain. Looked up from germline, CDR1 is MGHRA and CDR2 is YSYEKL. V lost 2 bases and J 5 bases, leaving 15 bases between the germline ends. This CDR3 is 15 amino acids long. The DNA for the CDR3 is TGCGCCAGCAGCCAACGGTCGGGTAGTTTTGAGACCCAGTACTTC. This encodes CASSQRSGSFETQYF.

This chain links TRBV18 with TRBJ1-3, with 8 bases fitting TRBD1. V shed 3 bases and J 5 bases; nucleotides not matched to a gene: 6. CDR3 length equals 15 residues. From germline, CDR1 is KGHSH and CDR2 LQKENI. Here the CDR3 reads CASSPGGTGRNTIYF. CDR3 coding DNA: TGTGCCAGCTCACCGGGGGGGACAGGAAGAAACACCATATATTTT.

V and J are TRBV7-6 and TRBJ2-2; D not certain. This CDR3 has 16 residues. Germline assignment: CDR1 SGHVS and CDR2 FNYEAQ. V was pared by 2 bases and J by 6 bases, with 16 bases between. The chain's CDR3 is CASSLQSGAKAGELFF. CDR3 coding DNA: TGTGCCAGCAGCTTACAGTCGGGCGCGAAGGCCGGGGAGCTGTTTTTT.

There are a few counts of this clone. This chain joins TRBV11-2 and TRBJ2-2; D is possibly TRBD1 (6 bases). Germline CDR1 and CDR2: SGHAT and FQNNGV. Trimming shortened V by 5 bases and J by 7 bases, and 14 bases separated the two germline ends. This CDR3 region has 14 residues. CDR3 protein: CASSPSGGFGELFF. Written as DNA, the CDR3 is TGTGCCAGCAGCCCCAGTGGGGGCTTCGGGGAGCTGTTTTTT.

This rearrangement joins TRBV2 to TRBJ1-1; no firm D call. The CDR3 totals 14 residues. Germline V gives CDR1 SNHLY, CDR2 FYNNEI. V lost 4 bases and J lost 4, with 13 bases in between. Here the CDR3 DNA reads TGTGCCAGCAGTGTATCTCAGGTAGGCACTGAAGCTTTCTTT. Protein product: CASSVSQVGTEAFF.

This sequence joins TRBV6-1 and TRBJ1-5; TRBD1 might be the D (5 bases). The germline gives CDR1 MNHNS, CDR2 SASEGT. V lost 5 bases and J 5 bases, leaving 10 bases between the germline ends. The CDR3 totals 13 residues. The CDR3 DNA reads TGTGCCAGCAGTTATCAGGGTGATCAGCCCCAGCATTTT. It is translated as CASSYQGDQPQHF.

This chain joins TRBV6-1 and TRBJ2-1; the D is unclear. The V gene lost 8 bases and the J gene lost 7 bases, with 9 bases spanning the gap. The CDR3 covers 11 residues. The germline V gene has CDR1 MNHNS and CDR2 SASEGT. CDR3 DNA sequence: TGTGCCAGCTGGGCGAGAAATGAGCAGTTCTTC. Its protein product is CASWARNEQFF.

The sample holds one count of this clone. V and J are TRBV4-1 and TRBJ1-1, with D possibly matching TRBD1 (5 bases). Per the germline V gene, CDR1 is MGHRA and CDR2 is YSYEKL. The CDR3 totals 15 residues. V was clipped by 4 bases and J by 0 bases, with 12 bases between them. The CDR3 sequence: CASSRLQGMNTEAFF. CDR3 in DNA: TGCGCCAGCAGCCGGTTGCAGGGAATGAACACTGAAGCTTTCTTT.

V and J are TRBV14 and TRBJ1-1; D call uncertain. The CDR3 runs to 13 residues. V was shortened by 2 bases and J by 1 base, with 5 bases between the two germline ends. The germline gives CDR1 SGHDN, CDR2 FVKESK. The DNA for the CDR3 is TGTGCCAGCAGCCAATTCCGGAACACTGAAGCTTTCTTT. Translation: CASSQFRNTEAFF.